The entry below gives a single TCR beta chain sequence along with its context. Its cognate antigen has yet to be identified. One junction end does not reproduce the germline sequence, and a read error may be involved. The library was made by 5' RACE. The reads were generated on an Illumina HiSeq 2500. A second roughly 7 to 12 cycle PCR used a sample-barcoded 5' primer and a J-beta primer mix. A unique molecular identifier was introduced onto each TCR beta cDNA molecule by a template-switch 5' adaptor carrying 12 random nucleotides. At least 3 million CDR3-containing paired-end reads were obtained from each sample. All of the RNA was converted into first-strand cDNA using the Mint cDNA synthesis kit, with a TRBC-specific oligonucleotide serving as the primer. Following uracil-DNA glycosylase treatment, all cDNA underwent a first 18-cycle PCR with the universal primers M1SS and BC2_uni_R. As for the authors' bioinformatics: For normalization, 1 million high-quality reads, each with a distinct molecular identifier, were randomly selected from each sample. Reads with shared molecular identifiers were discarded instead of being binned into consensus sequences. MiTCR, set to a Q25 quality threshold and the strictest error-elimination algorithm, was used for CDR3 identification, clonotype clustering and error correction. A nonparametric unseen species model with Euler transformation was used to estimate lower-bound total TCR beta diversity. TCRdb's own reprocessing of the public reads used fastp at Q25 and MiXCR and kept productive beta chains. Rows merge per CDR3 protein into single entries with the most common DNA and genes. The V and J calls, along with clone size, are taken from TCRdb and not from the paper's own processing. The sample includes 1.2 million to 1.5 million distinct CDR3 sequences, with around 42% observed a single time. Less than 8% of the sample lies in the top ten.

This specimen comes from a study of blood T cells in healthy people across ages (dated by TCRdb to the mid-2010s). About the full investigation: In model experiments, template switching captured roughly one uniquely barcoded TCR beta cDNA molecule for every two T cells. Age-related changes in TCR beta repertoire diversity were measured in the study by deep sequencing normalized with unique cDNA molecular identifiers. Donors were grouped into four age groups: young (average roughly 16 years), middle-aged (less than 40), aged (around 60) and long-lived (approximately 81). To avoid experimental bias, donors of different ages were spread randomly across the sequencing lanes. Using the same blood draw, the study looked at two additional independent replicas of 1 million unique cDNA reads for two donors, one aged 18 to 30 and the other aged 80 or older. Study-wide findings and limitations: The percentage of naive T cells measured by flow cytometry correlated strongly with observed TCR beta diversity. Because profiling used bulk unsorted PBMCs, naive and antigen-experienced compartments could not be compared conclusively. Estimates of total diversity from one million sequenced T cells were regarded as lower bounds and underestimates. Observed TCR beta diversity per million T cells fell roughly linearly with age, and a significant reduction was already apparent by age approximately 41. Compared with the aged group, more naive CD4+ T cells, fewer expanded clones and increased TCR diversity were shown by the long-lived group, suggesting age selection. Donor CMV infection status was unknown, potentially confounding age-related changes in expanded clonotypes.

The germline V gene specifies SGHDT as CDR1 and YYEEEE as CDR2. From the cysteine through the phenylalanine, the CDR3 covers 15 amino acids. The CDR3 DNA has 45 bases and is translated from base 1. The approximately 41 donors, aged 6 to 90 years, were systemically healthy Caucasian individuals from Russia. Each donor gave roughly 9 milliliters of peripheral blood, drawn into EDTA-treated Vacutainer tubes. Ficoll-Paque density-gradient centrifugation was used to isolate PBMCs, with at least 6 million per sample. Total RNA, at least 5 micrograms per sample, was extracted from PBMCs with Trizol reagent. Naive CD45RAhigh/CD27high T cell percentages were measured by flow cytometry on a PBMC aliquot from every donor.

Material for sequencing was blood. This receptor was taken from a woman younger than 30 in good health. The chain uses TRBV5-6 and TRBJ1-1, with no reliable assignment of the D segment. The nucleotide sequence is TGTGTCAGCAGCTTGTTCGGGCCTCCAAACACTGAAGCTTTCTTT. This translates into CVSSLFGPPNTEAFF.